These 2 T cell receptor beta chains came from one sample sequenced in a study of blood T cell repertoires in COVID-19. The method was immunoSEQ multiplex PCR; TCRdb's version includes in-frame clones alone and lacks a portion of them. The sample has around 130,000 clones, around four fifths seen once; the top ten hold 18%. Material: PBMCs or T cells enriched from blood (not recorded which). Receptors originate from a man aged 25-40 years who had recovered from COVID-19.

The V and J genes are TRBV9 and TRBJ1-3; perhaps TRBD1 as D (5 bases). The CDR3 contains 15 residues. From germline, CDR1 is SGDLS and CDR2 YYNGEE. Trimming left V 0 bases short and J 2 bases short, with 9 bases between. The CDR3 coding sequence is TGTGCCAGCAGCGTAGTCGCAGGGACTGGAAACACCATATATTTT. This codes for CASSVVAGTGNTIYF.

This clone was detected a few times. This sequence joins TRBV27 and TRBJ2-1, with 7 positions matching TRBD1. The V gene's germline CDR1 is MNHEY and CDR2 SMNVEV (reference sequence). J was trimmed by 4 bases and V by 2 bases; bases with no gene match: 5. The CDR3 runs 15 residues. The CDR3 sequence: CASSLEGQWYNEQFF. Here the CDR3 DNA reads TGTGCCAGCAGTTTAGAGGGACAGTGGTACAATGAGCAGTTCTTC.